The clone carrying this T cell receptor (beta chain) was seen many times. Its matching antigen is unknown. The source of the sample is a study of T cells in Graves' hyperthyroidism and ophthalmopathy. Study-level findings and limits: Most thyroid clonotypes expanded above 0.001 were also detected in blood.

In making diagnoses, clinical symptoms, serum thyroxine and TRAb, thyroid ultrasound and orbital computed tomography were all used. Researchers amplified the TCR beta CDR3 regions from RNA transcripts. Carried out on the TCR CDR3, a first-round RT-PCR used the HTBI primer set. TCRdb re-derived calls from the multiplex PCR reads in MiXCR, one entry per CDR3 protein. The repertoire holds over 650,000 distinct CDR3 sequences, with roughly 46% as singletons. The CDR3 length is 13 residues. V dropped 5 bases and J dropped 1 base, with 8 bases sitting between them. Germline assignment: CDR1 SGHTA and CDR2 FQGTGA.

This rearrangement joins TRBV7-3 to TRBJ2-5, with D maybe TRBD1 (5 bases). The sample was peripheral blood or thyroid tissue (not recorded which). This receptor was taken from an adult man with Graves' disease, either hyperthyroidism or ophthalmopathy (not recorded which). The CDR3 DNA reads TGTGCCAGCAGCACTGACAGCCAAGAGACCCAGTACTTC. Translated, it gives CASSTDSQETQYF. Drawing the rest from reference TRBV7-3 and TRBJ2-5, the complete variable domain is GAGVSQTPSNKVTEKGKYVELRCDPISGHTALYWYRQSLGQGPEFLIYFQGTGAADDSGLPNDRFFAVRPEGSVSTLKIQRTERGDSAVYLCASSTDSQETQYFGPGTRLLVL.